This TCR beta chain was recorded in a study of shared clonotypes between healthy human individuals. About the study: The study used three CD4 naive, three CD4 memory, two CD8 naive and one CD8 memory plate per donor.

Notes on this clone: Other DNA sequences in this sample translate to the same CDR3.

Every immunoSEQ plate was one replicate of a subset's evenly spread DNA. TCRdb's table, derived via immunoSEQ multiplex PCR, lists solely in-frame clones and lacks some. This table has about 380,000 clones, 90% to 98% appearing once. CDR3 size: 14 residues. Germline lookup yields CDR1 SGHRS and CDR2 YFSETQ. The junction had 3 bases not matched to a gene; V was cut back by 4 bases and J by 0 bases. Sequencing was carried out using memory CD8+ T cells sorted from blood. Subset defined: CD45RO+ cells pooled with CCR7-negative TemRA cells. This rearrangement joins TRBV5-1 to TRBJ2-7; the match to TRBD1 covers 8 bases. This receptor was obtained from a man aged 30 to 45 in good health. CDR3 sequence reads: CASSLGQGSYEQYF. DNA of the CDR3: TGCGCCAGCAGCCTCGGACAGGGCTCCTACGAGCAGTACTTC.